Sequencing of this T cell receptor (beta chain) was carried out in a study of shared clonotypes between healthy human individuals. The wider study: CD8 memory received one plate per donor, CD8 naive two, CD4 memory three and CD4 naive three.

This clone was recorded many times. Antigen unknown. Between the trimmed V and J ends, which lost 10 bases and 5 bases, there was a span of 21 bases. CDR1 and CDR2 from the germline V gene are ENHRY and SYGVKD. This CDR3 spans 15 amino acids. General study results and limits: Deeper or shallower sequencing was expected to change how clonotypes are shared among donors.

Clones were sequenced by immunoSEQ multiplex PCR, and TCRdb holds only the in-frame ones, with some missing. The data show approximately 250,000 clones, 60% to 70% seen once. The sequencing sample was made of memory CD4+ T cells sorted from blood. Subset denoted: CD45RA-negative fraction. The clonotype comes from a man aged 25-40 years in good health. The V and J genes are TRBV10-3 and TRBJ2-1, with D perhaps being TRBD1 or TRBD2 (5 bases each). The CDR3 sequence: CATVARDPINNEQFF. CDR3 nucleotides: TGTGCCACCGTAGCCCGGGACCCTATCAACAATGAGCAGTTCTTC.